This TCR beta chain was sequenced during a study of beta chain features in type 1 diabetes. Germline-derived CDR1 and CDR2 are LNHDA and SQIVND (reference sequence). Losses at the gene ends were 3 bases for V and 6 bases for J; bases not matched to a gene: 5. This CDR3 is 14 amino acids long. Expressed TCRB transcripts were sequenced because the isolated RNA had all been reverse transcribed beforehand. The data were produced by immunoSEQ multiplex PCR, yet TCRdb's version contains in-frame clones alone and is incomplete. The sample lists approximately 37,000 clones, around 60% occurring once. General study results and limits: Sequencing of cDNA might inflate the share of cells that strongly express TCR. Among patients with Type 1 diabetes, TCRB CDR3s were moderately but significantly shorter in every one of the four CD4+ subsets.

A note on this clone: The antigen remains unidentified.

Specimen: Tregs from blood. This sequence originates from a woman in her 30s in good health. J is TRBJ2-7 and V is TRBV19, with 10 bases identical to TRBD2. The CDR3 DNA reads TGTGCCAGTAGTATTGGGACTAGCGCCTTCGAGCAGTACTTC. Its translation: CASSIGTSAFEQYF.